The 14 T cell receptor beta chains below were found in one sample sequenced in a study of shared clonotypes between healthy human individuals (dated by TCRdb to 2019 to 2021). Library prep was done by the immunoSEQ multiplex PCR assay. In TCRdb, the immuneACCESS table is reduced to in-frame sequences with V and J assigned. These tables do not hold every clone; where another copy was compared, an unresolved V gene accounts for under half, and the others remain unexplained. For this sample the table gives fewer than 2.5 million clones, of which 93% were detected only once. The biggest ten clones account for approximately 0.37% of the sample. Sequences were obtained from naive CD4+ T cells from PBMCs. This specimen's cell subset or site label, interpreted: CD45RA+ positively selected. These receptors all come from a man aged 18 to 29 in good health. Some clones in this sample may be carry-over from other donors' samples.

This chain joins TRBV2 and TRBJ2-3; D possibly corresponds to TRBD1 (5 bases). The germline V gene encodes CDR1 SNHLY and CDR2 FYNNEI. V was pared by 6 bases and J by 2 bases, with 9 bases between. The CDR3 loop spans 13 amino acids. CDR3 amino acids: CASRRQTTDTQYF. The CDR3 DNA sequence: TGTGCCAGCAGGCGACAGACCACAGATACGCAGTATTTT.

The chain uses TRBV4-2 and TRBJ1-2; D uncertain. Deletions cut 1 base from V and 0 bases from J, with 9 bases between. The CDR3 covers 15 residues. Germline V CDR1 and CDR2: LGHNA, YNFKEQ. The CDR3 DNA sequence: TGTGCCAGCAGCCAAGGGGAGTTTACTAACTATGGCTACACCTTC. This gives the protein CASSQGEFTNYGYTF.

This clone was counted a single time. This chain uses TRBV2 with TRBJ1-1, with 8 bases identical to TRBD1. The CDR3 is 14 amino acids. Germline V CDR1 and CDR2: SNHLY, FYNNEI. Trimming took 6 bases from V and 0 from J; bases not matched to a gene: 3. The CDR3 sequence is CASSRTGMNTEAFF. The CDR3 region has the DNA TGTGCCAGCAGCCGGACAGGGATGAACACTGAAGCTTTCTTT.

In this sample, this clone turned up a few times. The genes are TRBV5-1 and TRBJ1-1, with 9 bases aligning to TRBD1. This CDR3 is built from 13 residues. The V segment lost 4 bases and the J segment 9 bases; nucleotides outside the gene matches: 7. The germline V gene encodes CDR1 SGHRS and CDR2 YFSETQ. The CDR3 coding sequence is TGCGCCAGCAGCCCCGAGGGGACAGGGCAAGCTTTCTTT. Translation: CASSPEGTGQAFF.

The chain combines TRBV30 with TRBJ1-1; D remains unclear. In germline, CDR1 is GTSNPN, CDR2 SVGIG (reference sequence). The V end lost 3 bases, the J end lost 1 base, and 12 bases lay between the germline ends. The CDR3 length is 14 residues. The CDR3 sequence is CAWRRGQRNTEAFF. The CDR3 DNA sequence: TGTGCCTGGAGGAGAGGGCAGAGGAACACTGAAGCTTTCTTT.

CDR3 DNA sequence: TGTGCCAGCCCAGGGGCGGGAGGCACAGATACGCAGTATTTT. It translates to CASPGAGGTDTQYF. The chain recombines TRBV9 with TRBJ2-3; a possible D gene is TRBD2 (7 bases). This CDR3 contains 14 residues. The V end lost 7 bases, the J end lost 1 base, and 13 bases lay between the germline ends. Germline assignment: CDR1 SGDLS and CDR2 YYNGEE.

The chain employs TRBV4-1 and TRBJ1-4; D unclear. Germline CDR1 reads MGHRA; CDR2 reads YSYEKL. V was cut by 1 base and J by 6 bases, with 9 bases left in between. The CDR3 extends over 14 amino acids. CDR3: CASSQGGADEKLFF. The CDR3 DNA reads as TGCGCCAGCAGCCAAGGGGGTGCTGATGAAAAACTGTTTTTT.

The CDR3 DNA is TGTGCCAGCAACCCCGGAGGGGAGACAGATACGCAGTATTTT. This encodes CASNPGGETDTQYF. The chain combines TRBV6-5 with TRBJ2-3; TRBD2 might be the D (6 bases). This CDR3 is 14 amino acids long. Germline V lookup: CDR1 MNHEY, CDR2 SVGAGI. V was trimmed by 7 bases and J by 3 bases, leaving 14 bases between them.

The chain joins TRBV25-1 to TRBJ2-7; TRBD2 might be the D (6 bases). Germline values: CDR1 MGHDK, CDR2 SYGVNS. The length of the CDR3 is 14 residues. V lost 5 bases and J 5 bases, leaving 16 bases between the germline ends. The CDR3 bases are TGTGCCAGCAGTTCGGAGGGTGGATGGGACGAGCAGTACTTC. Translation: CASSSEGGWDEQYF.

The rearrangement uses TRBV19 and TRBJ1-5, with TRBD1 as a possible D gene (5 bases). This CDR3 has 15 amino acids. V was cut by 3 bases and J by 1 base, with 10 bases left in between. Germline values: CDR1 LNHDA, CDR2 SQIVND (reference sequence). CDR3 sequence: CASSMGYRSNQPQHF. In nucleotides, the CDR3 is TGTGCCAGTAGTATGGGTTACAGGAGCAATCAGCCCCAGCATTTT.

The chain recombines TRBV7-3 with TRBJ2-1; 10 bases align to TRBD1. V dropped 5 bases and J dropped 7; count of bases not matched to a gene: 11. Per the germline V gene, CDR1 is SGHTA and CDR2 is FQGTGA. CDR3 length: 16 amino acids. CDR3 in DNA: TGTGCCAGCAGCCTGACAGGGGGCACCACTATAAATGAGCAGTTCTTC. Translating it yields CASSLTGGTTINEQFF.

The chain links TRBV2 to TRBJ1-4, with 10 nucleotides matching TRBD1. Germline V CDR1 and CDR2: SNHLY, FYNNEI. Losses at the gene ends were 5 bases for V and 7 bases for J; bases not matched to a gene: 4. The CDR3 has 14 amino acids. CDR3 DNA: TGTGCCAGCAGTTGGGACAGGGGTGGTGAAAAACTGTTTTTT. It specifies CASSWDRGGEKLFF. Looking up the rest from reference TRBV2 and TRBJ1-4 gives the full variable domain: EPEVTQTPSHQVTQMGQEVILRCVPISNHLYFYWYRQILGQKVEFLVSFYNNEISEKSEIFDDQFSVERPDGSNFTLKIRSTKLEDSAMYFCASSWDRGGEKLFFGSGTQLSVL.

This chain connects TRBV19 to TRBJ1-5; 10 bases line up with TRBD1. The trim removed 5 bases at V and 4 bases at J, leaving 11 bases unmatched. The germline V gene encodes CDR1 LNHDA and CDR2 SQIVND (reference sequence). The CDR3 consists of 17 residues. The CDR3 bases are TGTGCCAGTAGTCCCGGACAGGGGGAAGTAGAAAATCAGCCCCAGCATTTT. Translating gives CASSPGQGEVENQPQHF.

Worth noting for this clone: Other DNA sequences in this specimen translate into the identical CDR3. The rearrangement uses TRBV18 and TRBJ2-1; tentatively, D is TRBD2 (6 bases). Germline loops: CDR1 KGHSH, CDR2 LQKENI. This CDR3 is 15 amino acids long. The V and J ends lost 3 bases and 5 bases respectively, with 14 bases between them. The CDR3, as DNA: TGTGCCAGCTCACCGAAACTAGCTGGGGACAATGAGCAGTTCTTC. Protein: CASSPKLAGDNEQFF.